A selection of T cell receptor beta chains follows, all from one sample in a study of T cell responses to AZD1222 COVID-19 vaccine. Sequencing was performed with immunoSEQ multiplex PCR; in TCRdb, only in-frame clones are kept and a portion is missing. The table records fewer than 180,000 clones, 80% to 95% of them present only once. Sequencing was performed on peripheral blood, taken 28 days after the second AZD1222 dose. These receptor sequences come from an adult who received the AZD1222 COVID-19 vaccine. Each CDR3 is given with its conserved first and last residue. The order of the fields is clone size, D gene, J gene, V gene, CDR3 DNA, CDR3 protein. A D gene is named only where the DNA matches it firmly. Size is omitted from some rows. Given values are once, few, many or a class for expanded clones.

>-|-|TRBJ2-5|TRBV5-6
TGTGCCAGCAGCTTGGGGACTTACGAAGAGACCCAGTACTTC
CASSLGTYEETQYF
>-|-|TRBJ2-5|TRBV18
TGTGCCAGCTCACCTCCCCCAGGGGCCTTCCAAGAGACCCAGTACTTC
CASSPPPGAFQETQYF
>-|-|TRBJ1-4|TRBV7-8
TGTGCCAGCAGCTTGCAGGCGGCGGGGGAAAAACTGTTTTTT
CASSLQAAGEKLFF
>-|-|TRBJ2-1|TRBV28
TGTGCCAGCAGCCGGGTCTGGGGGGATTACAATGAGCAGTTCTTC
CASSRVWGDYNEQFF
>-|-|TRBJ1-5|TRBV3-1/TRBV3-2
TGTGCCAGCAGCCAAGTTCTTGATGCGTCGCATAGGGGGTCTCAGCCCCAGCATTTT
CASSQVLDASHRGSQPQHF
>few|TRBD1|TRBJ2-2|TRBV6-4
TGTGCCAGCAGTGAAGTGGACAGGGACACCGGGGAGCTGTTTTTT
CASSEVDRDTGELFF
>-|-|TRBJ2-5|TRBV3-1/TRBV3-2
TGTGCCAGCAGCCCTCCCATCGCGAAAGAGACCCAGTACTTC
CASSPPIAKETQYF
>once|-|TRBJ1-6|TRBV2
TGTGCCAGCAGTGAAAGAACAGAAAGAAATTCACCCCTCCACTTT
CASSERTERNSPLHF
>-|TRBD1|TRBJ1-2|TRBV4-2
TGTGCCAGCAGCCAAGAAGATACCAGGGGGTATGGCTACACCTTC
CASSQEDTRGYGYTF
>-|TRBD1|TRBJ1-1|TRBV29-1
TGCAGCGCAGGGGGCGCCGGCACTGAAGCTTTCTTT
CSAGGAGTEAFF
>-|-|TRBJ1-2|TRBV5-3
TGTGCCAGCCATATCGAGACGGACAGAATCTTCAACTATGGCTACACCTTC
CASHIETDRIFNYGYTF
>-|-|TRBJ1-5|TRBV18
TGTGCCAGCTCACCACGCGGGGGCGTTCAGCCCCAGCATTTT
CASSPRGGVQPQHF
>-|TRBD2|TRBJ2-1|TRBV25-1
TGTGCCAGCAGTGTGTTAGCGGGAGCTAACGATGAGCAGTTCTTC
CASSVLAGANDEQFF
>-|-|TRBJ1-1|TRBV10-3
TGTGCCATCAGTGGGGGTCGTGGCACTGAAGCTTTCTTT
CAISGGRGTEAFF
>-|TRBD1|TRBJ2-3|TRBV5-1
TGCGCCAGCAGCTTGGCCACGGACAGGTCAGATACGCAGTATTTT
CASSLATDRSDTQYF
>-|-|TRBJ2-3|TRBV10-3
TGTGCCATCGGGGAACAGGGGGGGACGGATACGCAGTATTTT
CAIGEQGGTDTQYF
>few|-|TRBJ1-1|TRBV15
TGTGCCACCAGCAGGGGGGACCCTGAAGCTTTCTTT
CATSRGDPEAFF
>few|-|TRBJ1-1|TRBV5-1
TGCGCCAGCAGCTTGGCCGGGGGGTACACTGAAGCTTTCTTT
CASSLAGGYTEAFF
>-|TRBD2|TRBJ2-1|TRBV6-1
TGTGCCAGCAGTGCCGGTTCGGGGGGGAGTGTTTATGAGCAGTTCTTC
CASSAGSGGSVYEQFF
>-|-|TRBJ1-2|TRBV29-1
TGCAGCGTTGAAGGGGCGGGGAACTATGGCTACACCTTC
CSVEGAGNYGYTF
>-|-|TRBJ2-3|TRBV5-1
TGCGCCAGCAGCTTGGCGAGCGGGTTCACAGATACGCAGTATTTT
CASSLASGFTDTQYF
>-|TRBD1|TRBJ1-5|TRBV6-5
TGTGCCAGCACGCGGACAGGGGAAGCCCAGCCCCAGCATTTT
CASTRTGEAQPQHF
>-|TRBD1|TRBJ1-3|TRBV6-5
TGTGCCAGCACCTCAGGGGGCAACTCTGGAAACACCATATATTTT
CASTSGGNSGNTIYF
>-|-|TRBJ1-1|TRBV6-5
TGTGCCAGCATCAACCCGGGATCCGAAGCTTTCTTT
CASINPGSEAFF
>-|-|TRBJ1-2|TRBV4-2
TGTGCCAGCAGCCAAGATCGAGGTTCAGGGAACTATGGCTACACCTTC
CASSQDRGSGNYGYTF
>-|TRBD2|TRBJ2-1|TRBV27
TGTGCCAGCAATCTGGTAGCGGGGGCCTACAATGAGCAGTTCTTC
CASNLVAGAYNEQFF
>-|-|TRBJ2-6|TRBV18
TGTGCCAGCTCACGAAGTCTAGCGTCCAGCTCTGGGGCCAACGTCCTGACTTTC
CASSRSLASSSGANVLTF
>-|-|TRBJ2-1|TRBV13
TGTGCCAGCAGCTTGCGCGGGAACTCCTACAATGAGCAGTTCTTC
CASSLRGNSYNEQFF
>-|-|TRBJ1-4|TRBV5-8
TGTGCCAGCAGCTTTATAAGAGGGGAAAAACTGTTTTTT
CASSFIRGEKLFF
>-|TRBD1|TRBJ1-2|TRBV6-7
TGTGCCAGCAGTTATCTTCCGACAGGGGGTGGGCGCGGCTACACCTTC
CASSYLPTGGGRGYTF
>-|-|TRBJ1-5|TRBV27
TGTGCCAGCAGTCTGGGGAATGGTAATCAGCCCCAGCATTTT
CASSLGNGNQPQHF
>-|-|TRBJ2-7|TRBV13
TGTGCCAGCAGCTTAGTCGACGGACCCTACGAGCAGTACTTC
CASSLVDGPYEQYF
>-|-|TRBJ2-2|TRBV5-1
TGCGCCAGCAGCTTGGGCGCTAGCGTTTCGAACACCGGGGAGCTGTTTTTT
CASSLGASVSNTGELFF
>-|-|TRBJ1-5|TRBV3-1/TRBV3-2
TGTGCCAGCAGCCAAGTGGTCTCAAGGACCTATAGCAATCAGCCCCAGCATTTT
CASSQVVSRTYSNQPQHF
>-|-|TRBJ2-1|TRBV5-1
TGCGCCAGCAGCTTCAAGCGGCAGGCCTACAATGAGCAGTTCTTC
CASSFKRQAYNEQFF
>-|-|TRBJ1-5|TRBV30
TGTGCCTGGAGTGGGGGGGAAGGTCAGCCCCAGCATTTT
CAWSGGEGQPQHF
>-|-|TRBJ2-2|TRBV4-2
TGTGCCAGCAGCCCGACGAACACCGGGGAGCTGTTTTTT
CASSPTNTGELFF
>-|TRBD2|TRBJ2-2|TRBV19
TGTGCCAGTAGGCTAGCGGGAGGTATGAACACCGGGGAGCTGTTTTTT
CASRLAGGMNTGELFF
>once|-|TRBJ1-5|TRBV19
TGTGCCAGTAGTATATGGAATCAGCCCCAGCATTTT
CASSIWNQPQHF
>once|TRBD1|TRBJ2-3|TRBV5-1
TGCGCCAGCAGCTTGACGACAGGGGCTAGCACAGATACGCAGTATTTT
CASSLTTGASTDTQYF
>-|TRBD1|TRBJ2-5|TRBV6-5
TGTGCCAGCAGGGCCCACAGGGGGACCCAAGAGACCCAGTACTTC
CASRAHRGTQETQYF
>-|TRBD2|TRBJ2-7|TRBV7-2
TGTGCCAGCAGCCCTGAGTCCAGGACTAGCGGGGGTTTCTACGAGCAGTACTTC
CASSPESRTSGGFYEQYF
>-|TRBD1|TRBJ1-6|TRBV6-5
TGTGCCAGCAGGAATACAGGGGTCCATTCACCCCTCCACTTT
CASRNTGVHSPLHF
>-|TRBD2|TRBJ2-3|TRBV7-2
TGTGCCAGCAGCTTAGGACTAGCGGGAGCGATAGATACGCAGTATTTT
CASSLGLAGAIDTQYF
>-|TRBD1|TRBJ2-1|TRBV30
TGTGCCTGGAACAGGGGTAATAGTGAGCAGTTCTTC
CAWNRGNSEQFF
>-|TRBD1|TRBJ1-1|TRBV7-9
TGTGCCAGCAGCATAGACAGGGTCCCTGAAGCTTTCTTT
CASSIDRVPEAFF